The 16 T cell receptor beta chains below were found in one sample sequenced in a study of shared clonotypes between healthy human individuals. Sequencing was performed with immunoSEQ multiplex PCR; in TCRdb, only in-frame clones are kept and a portion is missing. There are about 820,000 clones in the sample; over 90% occur only once, and approximately 25% lies in the top ten. CD45RO-negative CD8 cells positively selected for CCR7 made up the naive population, which excluded terminally differentiated effector memory CD45RA+ cells. The sequencing input was naive CD8+ T cells sorted from blood. Receptors were obtained from a young man in good health.

This clone was recorded once. The chain couples TRBV11-1 to TRBJ1-1, with 7 bases lining up with TRBD1. Looked up from germline, CDR1 is SGHAT and CDR2 is FQDESV (reference sequence). Trimming at V came to 2 bases and at J to 0 bases, leaving 9 bases not matched to a gene. The length of the CDR3 is 17 residues. The CDR3 region has the DNA TGTGCCAGCAGCTTACGGGGGAGGGGGCCCGTGAACACTGAAGCTTTCTTT. It yields the protein CASSLRGRGPVNTEAFF.

The chain couples TRBV25-1 to TRBJ2-4; 8 bases match TRBD1. The length of the CDR3 is 18 residues. Germline loops: CDR1 MGHDK, CDR2 SYGVNS. Losses at the gene ends were 4 bases for V and 0 bases for J; bases not matched to a gene: 11. CDR3 in DNA: TGTGCCAGCAGTGCCCCCACAGGGGGGTCGATAGCCAAAAACATTCAGTACTTC. This gives the protein CASSAPTGGSIAKNIQYF.

On this clone itself: A much larger clonotype is one base distant, so this may be a read error. In DNA form, the CDR3 reads TGTGCCAGCAGCTTGGAGGGGAACACTGAAGCTTTCTTT. It codes for CASSLEGNTEAFF. The chain has TRBV5-4 and TRBJ1-1; no firm D call. Germline V CDR1 and CDR2: SGHNT, YYREEE (reference sequence). The CDR3 runs to 13 residues. V lost 0 bases and J 1 base, leaving 4 bases between the germline ends.

The genes are TRBV6-5 and TRBJ1-5; D remains unclear. The CDR3 extends over 14 amino acids. V was clipped by 3 bases and J by 1 base, with 7 bases between them. Germline assignment: CDR1 MNHEY and CDR2 SVGAGI. DNA of the CDR3: TGTGCCAGCAGTTATGCCCAGAGCAATCAGCCCCAGCATTTT. It yields the protein CASSYAQSNQPQHF.

The chain has TRBV2 and TRBJ1-1; TRBD1 is a possible D gene (5 bases). V was trimmed by 4 bases and J by 1 base, leaving 19 bases between them. CDR1 is SNHLY and CDR2 is FYNNEI in the germline V gene. The CDR3 runs 17 residues. The chain's CDR3 is CASSGKQEGVENTEAFF. CDR3 sequence (DNA): TGTGCCAGCAGTGGCAAACAGGAAGGGGTAGAGAACACTGAAGCTTTCTTT.

Notes on this clone: Its ends do not fully match the called genes, so a read error is possible. The chain combines TRBV27 with TRBJ2-1, with 8 bases matching TRBD1. Germline V gene lookup returns CDR1 MNHEY and CDR2 SMNVEV (reference sequence). CDR3 length: 16 amino acids. The CDR3 region is CASSLGDRSPYDEQFF. The CDR3, as DNA: TGTGCCAGCAGTTTAGGGGACAGGTCACCCTACGATGAGCAGTTCTTC.

The V gene is TRBV11-2, the J gene TRBJ2-7; unclear D gene. CDR3 length: 19 residues. Germline loops: CDR1 SGHAT, CDR2 FQNNGV. The ends were cut back, 0 bases at V and 4 bases at J, with 25 bases in the middle. Here the CDR3 DNA reads TGTGCCAGCAGCTTAGATAGTTTCGACACTCAACCCACTCTTTACGAGCAGTACTTC. Translated, it gives CASSLDSFDTQPTLYEQYF.

The J gene is TRBJ2-1, the V gene TRBV11-2; TRBD1 agrees at 8 bases. Per germline, CDR1 SGHAT and CDR2 FQNNGV. There are 16 residues in the CDR3. The V and J ends lost 2 bases and 0 bases, in that order; junction bases with no gene match: 3. CDR3 bases: TGTGCCAGCAGCTTATCCAGGGGGCCCTCCTACAATGAGCAGTTCTTC. It is translated as CASSLSRGPSYNEQFF.

This clone was counted a single time. The chain combines TRBV27 with TRBJ2-3, with 7 bases identical to TRBD2. The CDR3 contains 18 residues. Germline values: CDR1 MNHEY, CDR2 SMNVEV (reference sequence). After removal of 0 bases from V and 6 bases from J, the junction contained 15 bases not matched to a gene. CDR3 nucleotide sequence: TGTGCCAGCAGTTTATCGCTTTTAGCGGGCTTTGGGAAGGATACGCAGTATTTT. Translation gives CASSLSLLAGFGKDTQYF.

Remarks on this clone: This specimen includes other DNA sequences encoding the same CDR3. The chain employs TRBV27 and TRBJ2-1; no definite D call. This CDR3 comprises 12 residues. Germline V CDR1 and CDR2: MNHEY, SMNVEV (reference sequence). Between the trimmed V and J ends, which lost 3 bases and 6 bases, there was a span of 6 bases. The CDR3 sequence: CASSFWGNEQFF. The CDR3 region has the DNA TGTGCCAGCAGTTTCTGGGGCAATGAGCAGTTCTTC.

V gene TRBV5-6 combines with J gene TRBJ2-1; D remains unclear. V shed 0 bases and J shed 4 bases, with 14 bases lying between them. From germline, CDR1 is SGHDT and CDR2 YYEEEE. The CDR3 has 16 residues. In DNA, the CDR3 is TGTGCCAGCAGCTTGGGGGCCAGCAACCCTTACAATGAGCAGTTCTTC. It translates to CASSLGASNPYNEQFF.

The chain carries TRBV29-1 and TRBJ2-1; D remains ambiguous. Looked up from germline, CDR1 is SQVTM and CDR2 is ANQGSEA. This CDR3 has 13 residues. Deletions cut 6 bases from V and 6 bases from J, with 15 bases between. The CDR3 sequence is CSVLVGYGNEQFF. The CDR3 DNA is TGCAGCGTCTTGGTAGGGTATGGCAATGAGCAGTTCTTC.

The genes are TRBV7-8 and TRBJ2-1; 9 bases align to TRBD2. The germline V gene encodes CDR1 SGHVS and CDR2 FQNEAQ. After removal of 0 bases from V and 7 bases from J, the junction contained 7 bases not matched to a gene. The CDR3 is 16 amino acids. Here the CDR3 reads CASSLAGLAIGNEQFF. CDR3 in DNA: TGTGCCAGCAGCTTAGCTGGACTAGCGATCGGGAATGAGCAGTTCTTC.

The chain employs TRBV9 and TRBJ2-5, with TRBD1 identical over 7 bases. After removal of 4 bases from V and 5 bases from J, the junction contained 8 bases not matched to a gene. There are 14 residues in the CDR3. CDR1 and CDR2 (germline): SGDLS, YYNGEE. The CDR3 DNA reads as TGTGCCAGCAGCCCAGGACAGGTCTGGGAGACCCAGTACTTC. Amino acid sequence: CASSPGQVWETQYF.

The rearrangement uses TRBV4-1 and TRBJ1-1; D unresolved. Trimming removed 5 bases at V and 4 bases at J, with 23 bases between. Germline CDR1 MGHRA, CDR2 YSYEKL. The CDR3 runs to 17 residues. The CDR3 reads CASSVLDLIGRGTEAFF. DNA of the CDR3: TGCGCCAGCAGCGTACTTGACCTCATTGGGAGAGGCACTGAAGCTTTCTTT.

This clone showed up just once. Without the conserved terminal phenylalanine or tryptophan, this CDR3 likely stems from a read error. The DNA is left out, because the CDR3 cannot be placed on it with certainty; the CDR3 is given as TCRdb lists it. V gene TRBV6-6 combines with J gene TRBJ2-7; the DNA was not compared with TRBD1, the D call given in the table. Germline V CDR1 and CDR2: MNHNY, SVGAGI (reference sequence). The length of the CDR3 is 10 amino acids, counting both ends. The CDR3 reads CASSWTGRSL.